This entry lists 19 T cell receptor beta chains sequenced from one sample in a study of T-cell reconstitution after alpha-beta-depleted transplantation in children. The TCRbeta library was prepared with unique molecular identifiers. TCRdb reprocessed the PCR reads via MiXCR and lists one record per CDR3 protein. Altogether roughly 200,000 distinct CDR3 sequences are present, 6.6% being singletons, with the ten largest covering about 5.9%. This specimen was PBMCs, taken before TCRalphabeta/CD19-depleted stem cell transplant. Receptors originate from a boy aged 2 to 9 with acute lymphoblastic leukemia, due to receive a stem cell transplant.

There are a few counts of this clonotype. The CDR3 is CSVRNRDRGGYTF. CDR3 coding DNA: TGCAGCGTCCGGAACCGGGACAGGGGGGGCTACACCTTC. The chain recombines TRBV29-1 with TRBJ1-2; 11 bases align to TRBD1. Germline V lookup: CDR1 SQVTM, CDR2 ANQGSEA. V shed 6 bases and J 8 bases; nucleotides not matched to a gene: 8. This CDR3 has 13 amino acids.

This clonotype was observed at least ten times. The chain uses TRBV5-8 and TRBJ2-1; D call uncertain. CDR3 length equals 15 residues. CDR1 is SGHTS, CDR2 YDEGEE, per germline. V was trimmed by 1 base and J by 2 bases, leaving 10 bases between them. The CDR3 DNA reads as TGTGCCAGCAGCTTGACTGGGTTAACCTACAATGAGCAGTTCTTC. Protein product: CASSLTGLTYNEQFF.

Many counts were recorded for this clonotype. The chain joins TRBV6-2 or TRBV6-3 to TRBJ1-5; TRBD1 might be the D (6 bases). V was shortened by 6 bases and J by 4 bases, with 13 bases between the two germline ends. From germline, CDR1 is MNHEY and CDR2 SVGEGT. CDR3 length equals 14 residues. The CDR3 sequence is CASSHRGRNQPQHF. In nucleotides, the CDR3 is TGTGCCAGCAGCCACCGGGGGCGGAATCAGCCCCAGCATTTT.

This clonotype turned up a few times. CDR3 coding DNA: TGTGCCACCAGCGGTCGGCGGGAAAACTATGGCTACACCTTC. Encoded protein: CATSGRRENYGYTF. This chain connects TRBV15 to TRBJ1-2, with D unresolved. Trimming took off 5 bases at V and 2 bases at J, with 12 bases between the two ends. This CDR3 is built from 14 residues. Per the germline V gene, CDR1 is LNHNV and CDR2 is YYDKDF (reference sequence).

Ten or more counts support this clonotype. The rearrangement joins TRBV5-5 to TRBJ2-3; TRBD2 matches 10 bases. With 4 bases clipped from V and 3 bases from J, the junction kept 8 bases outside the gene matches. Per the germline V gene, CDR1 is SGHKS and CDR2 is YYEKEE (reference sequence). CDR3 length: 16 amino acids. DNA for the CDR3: TGTGCCAGCAGCCCCCGGACTAGCGGTGGGACAGATACGCAGTATTTT. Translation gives CASSPRTSGGTDTQYF. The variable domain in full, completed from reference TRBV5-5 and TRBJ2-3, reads DAGVTQSPTHLIKTRGQQVTLRCSPISGHKSVSWYQQVLGQGPQFIFQYYEKEERGRGNFPDRFSARQFPNYSSELNVNALLLGDSALYLCASSPRTSGGTDTQYFGPGTRLTVL.

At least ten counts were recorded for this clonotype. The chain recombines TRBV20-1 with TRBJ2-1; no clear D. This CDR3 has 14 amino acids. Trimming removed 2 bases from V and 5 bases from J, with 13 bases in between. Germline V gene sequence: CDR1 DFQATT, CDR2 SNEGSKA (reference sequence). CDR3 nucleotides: TGCAGTGCTAGAAAAGCGACTGGGGACAATGAGCAGTTCTTC. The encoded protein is CSARKATGDNEQFF.

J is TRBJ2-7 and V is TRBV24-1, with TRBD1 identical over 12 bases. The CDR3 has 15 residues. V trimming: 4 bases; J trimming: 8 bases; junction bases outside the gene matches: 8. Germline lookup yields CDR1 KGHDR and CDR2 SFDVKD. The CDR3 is CATSDSGQGADKQYF. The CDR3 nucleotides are TGTGCCACCAGTGACTCGGGACAGGGGGCGGACAAGCAGTACTTC.

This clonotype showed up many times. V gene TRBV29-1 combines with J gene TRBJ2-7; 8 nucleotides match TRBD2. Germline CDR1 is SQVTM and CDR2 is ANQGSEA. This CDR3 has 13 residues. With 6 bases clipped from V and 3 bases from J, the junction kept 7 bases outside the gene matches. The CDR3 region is CSVSGLGRYEQYF. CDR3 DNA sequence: TGCAGCGTCTCGGGACTAGGCCGCTACGAGCAGTACTTC.

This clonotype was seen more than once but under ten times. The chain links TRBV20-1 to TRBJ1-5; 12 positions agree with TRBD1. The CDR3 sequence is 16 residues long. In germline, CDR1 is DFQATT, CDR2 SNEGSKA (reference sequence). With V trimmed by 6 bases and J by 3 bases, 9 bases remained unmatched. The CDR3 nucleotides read TGCAGTGCCAAGGGACAGGGGGCGAGGGTCAATCAGCCCCAGCATTTT. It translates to CSAKGQGARVNQPQHF.

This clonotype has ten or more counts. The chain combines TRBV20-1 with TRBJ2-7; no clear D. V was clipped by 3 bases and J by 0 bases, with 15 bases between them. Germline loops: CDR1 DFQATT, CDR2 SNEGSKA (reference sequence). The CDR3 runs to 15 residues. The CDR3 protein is CSARKVYHSSYEQYF. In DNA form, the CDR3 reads TGCAGTGCTAGGAAAGTTTATCATAGCTCCTACGAGCAGTACTTC.

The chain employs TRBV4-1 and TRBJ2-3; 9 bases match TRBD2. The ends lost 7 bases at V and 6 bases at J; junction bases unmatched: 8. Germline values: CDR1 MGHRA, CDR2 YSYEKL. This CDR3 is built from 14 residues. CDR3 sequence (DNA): TGCGCCAGCAAGGCGGGAGGGCCGTGGGATACGCAGTATTTT. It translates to CASKAGGPWDTQYF.

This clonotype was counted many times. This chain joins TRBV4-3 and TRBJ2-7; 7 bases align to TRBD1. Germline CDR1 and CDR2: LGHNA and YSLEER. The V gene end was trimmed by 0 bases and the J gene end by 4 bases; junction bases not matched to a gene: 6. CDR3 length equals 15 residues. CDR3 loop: CASSQEGRGFYEQYF. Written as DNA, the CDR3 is TGCGCCAGCAGCCAAGAGGGCAGGGGGTTTTACGAGCAGTACTTC.

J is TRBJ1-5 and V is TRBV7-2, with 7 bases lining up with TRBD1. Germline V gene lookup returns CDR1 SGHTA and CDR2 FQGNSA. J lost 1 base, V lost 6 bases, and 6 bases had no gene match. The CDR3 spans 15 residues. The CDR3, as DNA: TGTGCCAGCAGGATGGACAGGAAAAGCAATCAGCCCCAGCATTTT. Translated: CASRMDRKSNQPQHF.

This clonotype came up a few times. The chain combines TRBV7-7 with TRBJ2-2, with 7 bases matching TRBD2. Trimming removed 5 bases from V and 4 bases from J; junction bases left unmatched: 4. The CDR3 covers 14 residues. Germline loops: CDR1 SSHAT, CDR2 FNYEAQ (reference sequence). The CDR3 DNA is TGTGCCAGCAGCCCCCAGCGGGGCACCGGGGAGCTGTTTTTT. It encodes CASSPQRGTGELFF.

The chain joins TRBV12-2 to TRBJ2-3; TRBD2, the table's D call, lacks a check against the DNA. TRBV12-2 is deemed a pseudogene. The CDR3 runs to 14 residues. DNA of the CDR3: TGTGCAAGTCGTTCGAGCGGGGTGAGGGATACGCAGTATTTT. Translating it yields CASRSSGVRDTQYF.

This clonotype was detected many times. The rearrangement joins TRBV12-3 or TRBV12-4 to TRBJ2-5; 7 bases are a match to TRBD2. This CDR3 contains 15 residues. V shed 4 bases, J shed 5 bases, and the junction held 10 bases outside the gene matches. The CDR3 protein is CASSSSGLRVETQYF. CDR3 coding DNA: TGTGCCAGCAGTTCTAGCGGACTAAGGGTGGAGACCCAGTACTTC.

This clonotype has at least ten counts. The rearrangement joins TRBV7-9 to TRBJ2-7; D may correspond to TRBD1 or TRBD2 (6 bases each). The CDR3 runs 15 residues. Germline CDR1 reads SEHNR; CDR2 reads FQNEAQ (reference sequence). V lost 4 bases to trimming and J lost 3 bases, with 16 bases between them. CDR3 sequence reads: CASSSPRGHGYEQYF. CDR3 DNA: TGTGCCAGCAGCTCGCCTCGGGGGCACGGCTACGAGCAGTACTTC.

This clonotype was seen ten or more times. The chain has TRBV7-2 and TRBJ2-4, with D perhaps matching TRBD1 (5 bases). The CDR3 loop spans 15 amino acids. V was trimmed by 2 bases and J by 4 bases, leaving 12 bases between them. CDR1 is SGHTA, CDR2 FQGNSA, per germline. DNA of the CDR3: TGTGCCAGCAGCTTATCGACAGTGGCTAAAAACATTCAGTACTTC. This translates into CASSLSTVAKNIQYF. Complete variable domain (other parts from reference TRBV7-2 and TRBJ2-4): GAGVSQSPSNKVTEKGKDVELRCDPISGHTALYWYRQSLGQGLEFLIYFQGNSAPDKSGLPSDRFSAERTGGSVSTLTIQRTQQEDSAVYLCASSLSTVAKNIQYFGAGTRLSVL.

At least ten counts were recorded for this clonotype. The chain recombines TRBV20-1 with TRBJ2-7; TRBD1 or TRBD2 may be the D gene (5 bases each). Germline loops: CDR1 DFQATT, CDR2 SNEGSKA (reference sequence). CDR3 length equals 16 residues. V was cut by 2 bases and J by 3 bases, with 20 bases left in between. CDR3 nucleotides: TGCAGTGCTAGAACCCCCCCTGGGGGAGACAACTACGAGCAGTACTTC. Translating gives CSARTPPGGDNYEQYF.